The sequence of this TCR beta chain was determined in a study of shared clonotypes between healthy human individuals. Overall study findings and caveats: Lower generation probabilities were found for non-shared clonotypes than for those shared by all four donors. Of the naive CD4 clonotypes, approximately 5% were shared across several donors. Memory subsets generally showed lower estimated richness than naive subsets.

CD45RO negativity and positive selection for CCR7 defined naive CD8 cells, a population that excluded terminally differentiated effector memory CD45RA+ cells. Points on this clone: The antigen remains unidentified.

Genomic DNA of each subset was evenly split across several immunoSEQ plates. TCRdb's copy holds only in-frame clones and misses some; the assay was immunoSEQ multiplex PCR. The sample consists of about 2.1 million clones, around 93% of them appearing once. CDR1 is MNHEY and CDR2 is SMNVEV in the germline V gene (reference sequence). CDR3 length: 13 residues. Trimming left V 5 bases short and J 7 bases short, with 14 bases between. V usage is TRBV27 and J usage is TRBJ2-5; D assignment may be TRBD1 or TRBD2 (7 bases each). The source material was naive CD8+ T cells from PBMCs. This TCR came from a man between 18 and 29 years old in good health. Some clones in this sample may be carry-over from other donors' samples. This chain's CDR3 is CASSPGGQLTQYF. DNA of the CDR3: TGTGCCAGCAGTCCGGGGGGACAGTTGACCCAGTACTTC.